This record covers a single T cell receptor (beta chain). It lacks a known antigen. Qualities for individual bases were not recorded, and no much larger clone is one base off. Collaborating institutions collected whole blood in K2EDTA tubes following their own protocols. For TCRbeta analysis, collaborator samples were shipped as frozen whole blood, as isolated PBMCs, or as DNA extracted from either sample type. This sample stems from a study of blood T cell repertoires in COVID-19 (dated by TCRdb to between 2020 and 2021). Regarding the study in general: Samples from collaborators originated in the United States, Italy and Spain and spanned both the acute and convalescent phases of COVID-19. The material from the prospective study consisted of cDNA or gDNA derived from T cells, B-cell-depleted T cells, or PBMCs. Subjects who had been exposed to COVID-19, were actively infected with it, or had recovered from it provided the deeply sampled blood TCRbeta repertoires that made up the dataset. A freely available public database, intended as a resource for researchers studying the immune response to SARS-CoV-2, is where the repertoires were released. Samples were obtained from the ongoing ImmuneRACE study (first 160 participants) and from over 1,000 subjects provided by 6 global collaborators. Sample metadata almost always included a de-identified subject ID, COVID-19 status, age in years and sex. Where available, HLA class I and class II types were obtained from metadata supplied by the sample provider rather than from assay-based typing. Overall results and qualifications from the work: The amount of clinical and demographic metadata varied by source and participant and was provided uncurated.

The immunoSEQ Assay, a bias-controlled multiplex PCR, was used to amplify TCRbeta CDR3 regions from genomic DNA. In the authors' own workflow: The number of nucleated cells in each sample was estimated by amplification of reference gene primers within the assay. To quantify the absolute abundance of each unique TCRbeta CDR3 rearrangement, sequence reads were collapsed and filtered. For each sample, productive Simpson clonality was calculated as the square root of Simpson's diversity index over productive rearrangements. The source is immuneACCESS, and TCRdb retained only in-frame sequences with V and J called. Part of the clones is not carried over; for the studies checked, unresolved V genes explain less than half of this, and the remainder is unexplained. Clone size and V and J calls were adopted from that table, with D and trimming inferred from the DNA. The sample table lists approximately 80,000 clones, around 77% of them with a count of one. The ten largest account for roughly 15% of the sample.

From cysteine to phenylalanine, the CDR3 is 14 amino acids long. Only the CDR3 DNA is retained, 42 bases long and in frame from the first base. Via the germline V gene, CDR1 is KGHSH and CDR2 LQKENI. The junction carries 17 bases between V and J, which are trimmed by 6 bases and 5 bases respectively. Sample: peripheral blood. The rearrangement joined TRBV18 to TRBJ2-7; a tentative D call is TRBD1 (5 bases match). This sequence was found in a man between 65 and 85 years old with active or convalescent COVID-19. The CDR3 protein is CASSAVGLSHEQYF. The nucleotide sequence reads as follows: TGTGCCAGCTCCGCTGTGGGGCTGTCCCACGAGCAGTACTTC.